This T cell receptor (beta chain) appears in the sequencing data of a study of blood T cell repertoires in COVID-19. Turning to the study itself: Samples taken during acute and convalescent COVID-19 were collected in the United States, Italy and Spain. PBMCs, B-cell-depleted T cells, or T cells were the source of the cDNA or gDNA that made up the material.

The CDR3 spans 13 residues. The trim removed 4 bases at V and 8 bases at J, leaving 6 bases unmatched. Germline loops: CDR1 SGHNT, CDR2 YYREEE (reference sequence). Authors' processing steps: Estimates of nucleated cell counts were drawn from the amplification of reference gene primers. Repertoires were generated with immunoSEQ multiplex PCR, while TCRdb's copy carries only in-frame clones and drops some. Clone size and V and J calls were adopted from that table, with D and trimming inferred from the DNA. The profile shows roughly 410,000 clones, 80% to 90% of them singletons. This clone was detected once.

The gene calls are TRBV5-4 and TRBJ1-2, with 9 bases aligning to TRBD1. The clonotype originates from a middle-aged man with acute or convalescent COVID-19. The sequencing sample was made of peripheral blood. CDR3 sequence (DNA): TGTGCCAGCAGCCGGGACAGGGCTTGGGGCTACACCTTC. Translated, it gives CASSRDRAWGYTF.